These 30 T cell receptor beta chains were all obtained from the same sample, sequenced in a study of blood T cells in healthy people across ages. PCR was performed a second time for about 7 to 11 cycles using a sample-barcoded 5' primer and a J-beta primer mix. TCRdb re-called the 5' RACE reads through MiXCR, storing one row per CDR3 protein. The table records 550,000 to 700,000 distinct CDR3 sequences, 27% of them present only once. Sequencing was done on a sample of blood. These receptors were collected from a woman in her seventies in good health.

This clonotype showed up just a few times. The J gene is TRBJ1-1, the V gene TRBV5-1; D perhaps matches TRBD1 (5 bases). Trimming cost V 4 bases and J 4 bases, with 20 bases left between them. The length of the CDR3 is 16 residues. Looked up from germline, CDR1 is SGHRS and CDR2 is YFSETQ. The CDR3 here is CASSDYGGDEGTEAFF. CDR3 DNA sequence: TGCGCCAGCAGCGACTATGGGGGGGATGAGGGCACTGAAGCTTTCTTT. Looking up the rest from reference TRBV5-1 and TRBJ1-1 gives the full variable domain: KAGVTQTPRYLIKTRGQQVTLSCSPISGHRSVSWYQQTPGQGLQFLFEYFSETQRNKGNFPGRFSGRQFSNSRSEMNVSTLELGDSALYLCASSDYGGDEGTEAFFGQGTRLTVV.

This chain connects TRBV28 to TRBJ1-2; 7 nucleotides line up with TRBD1. The CDR3 sequence is 14 residues long. With 5 bases clipped from V and 3 bases from J, the junction kept 6 bases outside the gene matches. In germline, CDR1 is MDHEN, CDR2 SYDVKM. This CDR3 reads CASSVEGGDYGYTF. In DNA form, the CDR3 reads TGTGCCAGCAGTGTCGAAGGGGGCGACTATGGCTACACCTTC.

This clonotype was seen a few times. The chain links TRBV7-2 to TRBJ2-7; 9 positions match TRBD1. V was pared by 3 bases and J by 6 bases, with 9 bases of the junction left unmatched. CDR1 is SGHTA and CDR2 is FQGNSA in the germline V gene. The CDR3 has 15 residues. The CDR3 reads CASSLLGQGNGEQYF. CDR3 nucleotides: TGTGCCAGCAGCTTGCTCGGACAGGGGAACGGCGAGCAGTACTTC.

The V gene is TRBV9, the J gene TRBJ2-1, with a tentative D call TRBD1 (5 bases). Germline loops: CDR1 SGDLS, CDR2 YYNGEE. The germline V and J ends were trimmed by 0 bases and 8 bases, with 12 bases remaining between them. The CDR3 has 14 residues. Here the CDR3 reads CASSVVQGSDEQFF. The DNA for the CDR3 is TGTGCCAGCAGCGTAGTCCAGGGAAGCGATGAGCAGTTCTTC.

The rearrangement joins TRBV24-1 to TRBJ2-5; D might be TRBD1 (6 bases). The better agreement between TRBJ2-1 and the DNA end casts doubt on the J call. This CDR3 has 15 amino acids. The germline V gene has CDR1 KGHDR and CDR2 SFDVKD. Here the CDR3 DNA reads TGTGCCACCAGTGATCCCGCTCAGGGGTGGAATGAGCAGTTCTTC. As protein: CATSDPAQGWNEQFF.

CDR3: CASSQEGEAFF. The CDR3, as DNA: TGTGCCAGCAGTCAGGAGGGTGAAGCTTTCTTT. This chain connects TRBV6-2 or TRBV6-3 to TRBJ1-1; D call uncertain. The germline V gene has CDR1 MNHEY and CDR2 SVGEGT. The CDR3 has 11 residues. The ends were cut back, 5 bases at V and 7 bases at J, with 8 bases in the middle.

CDR3 sequence reads: CASSQQGRNTEAFF. CDR3 in DNA: TGCGCCAGCAGCCAACAGGGGAGGAACACTGAAGCTTTCTTT. This chain connects TRBV4-3 to TRBJ1-1, with a tentative D call TRBD1 (6 bases). The CDR3 covers 14 residues. Trimming took off 2 bases at V and 1 base at J, with 8 bases between the two ends. Per germline, CDR1 LGHNA and CDR2 YSLEER.

The table lists this clonotype with a few counts. The V gene is TRBV20-1, the J gene TRBJ2-4; D gene unclear. Trimming left V 3 bases short and J 10 bases short, with 10 bases between. Germline V gene data show CDR1 as DFQATT and CDR2 as SNEGSKA (reference sequence). The CDR3 spans 11 residues. The CDR3 region is CSARILDIQYF. The CDR3 DNA reads TGCAGTGCTAGGATTCTCGATATTCAGTACTTC.

There are a few counts of this clonotype. The chain links TRBV6-1 to TRBJ2-7, with TRBD2 matching 9 bases. V was clipped by 7 bases and J by 3 bases; unmatched bases: 4. Germline V CDR1 and CDR2: MNHNS, SASEGT. This CDR3 is 13 amino acids long. The CDR3 loop is CASILSGGYEQYF. CDR3 DNA: TGTGCCAGCATCCTTAGCGGGGGCTACGAGCAGTACTTC.

J is TRBJ2-3 and V is TRBV7-9, with 8 bases fitting TRBD2. Germline-derived CDR1 and CDR2 are SEHNR and FQNEAQ (reference sequence). Germline trimming cut 6 bases from V and 0 bases from J; bases unmatched to any gene: 8. The CDR3 sequence is 16 residues long. The CDR3 nucleotides read TGTGCCAGCAGGAAAGGAGCGGGGGAAAGCACAGATACGCAGTATTTT. It yields the protein CASRKGAGESTDTQYF.

This clonotype came up a few times. The chain joins TRBV29-1 to TRBJ2-1, with TRBD2 matching over 11 bases. The DNA end favors TRBJ2-7, so the J call may be wrong. The CDR3 is made up of 13 amino acids. CDR1 and CDR2 (germline): SQVTM, ANQGSEA. The CDR3 sequence is CSTRLAGTYEQYF. The CDR3 coding sequence is TGCAGCACGAGACTAGCGGGGACCTACGAGCAGTACTTC.

The chain links TRBV20-1 to TRBJ2-1; either TRBD1 or TRBD2 may supply D (5 bases each). Germline V gene lookup returns CDR1 DFQATT and CDR2 SNEGSKA (reference sequence). V dropped 0 bases and J dropped 4 bases, with 16 bases sitting between them. CDR3 size: 16 residues. The DNA for the CDR3 is TGCAGTGCTAGAGATCTAGAATGGGGGACGTACAATGAGCAGTTCTTC. Amino acid sequence: CSARDLEWGTYNEQFF.

This clonotype was observed a few times. The chain has TRBV20-1 and TRBJ2-5; tentatively, D is TRBD2 (6 bases). Matching the DNA end better, TRBJ2-1 makes the J call doubtful. CDR3 length: 15 residues. Germline V gene lookup returns CDR1 DFQATT and CDR2 SNEGSKA (reference sequence). Here the CDR3 reads CSARDRRRGRDEQFF. CDR3 DNA sequence: TGCAGTGCTAGAGATCGGCGGCGGGGCCGGGATGAGCAGTTCTTC.

CDR3 bases: TGTGCCAGCAGCGTAGGCGGGGGGGAACCTCAGTACTTC. It yields the protein CASSVGGGEPQYF. This chain links TRBV9 with TRBJ2-5, with 9 bases lining up with TRBD2. This CDR3 is built from 13 residues. Trimming cost V 0 bases and J 11 bases; bases outside gene matches: 5. Looked up from germline, CDR1 is SGDLS and CDR2 is YYNGEE.

This clonotype was seen ten or more times. In nucleotides, the CDR3 is TGTGCCAGCAGCTACTACACAGATACGCAGTATTTT. This encodes CASSYYTDTQYF. This rearrangement joins TRBV7-8 to TRBJ2-3; no reliable D call. The V and J ends lost 4 bases and 2 bases respectively, with 4 bases between them. Germline V CDR1 and CDR2: SGHVS, FQNEAQ. The CDR3 covers 12 residues.

This rearrangement joins TRBV4-3 to TRBJ2-3, with 7 bases matching TRBD1. In germline, CDR1 is LGHNA, CDR2 YSLEER. The V and J ends lost 6 bases and 2 bases, in that order; junction bases with no gene match: 8. The CDR3 runs 15 residues. The CDR3 loop is CASSEGGGLTDTQYF. In nucleotides, the CDR3 is TGCGCCAGCAGTGAAGGGGGCGGACTCACAGATACGCAGTATTTT.

This clonotype has only a few counts. The V gene is TRBV7-2, the J gene TRBJ2-2; TRBD1 agrees at 8 bases. CDR1 is SGHTA, CDR2 FQGNSA, per germline. The trim removed 4 bases at V and 4 bases at J, leaving 11 bases unmatched. The CDR3 is 17 amino acids. The CDR3 coding sequence is TGTGCCAGCAGCTCCCAGGGGGCGCCTCGACTCACCGGGGAGCTGTTTTTT. It encodes CASSSQGAPRLTGELFF.

The chain recombines TRBV20-1 with TRBJ1-1; D gene uncertain. Germline V gene data show CDR1 as DFQATT and CDR2 as SNEGSKA (reference sequence). The CDR3 extends over 11 amino acids. V gave up 0 bases and J gave up 1 base, with 0 bases separating them. The CDR3 sequence: CSARENTEAFF. As DNA, the CDR3 is TGCAGTGCTAGAGAGAACACTGAAGCTTTCTTT.

The chain has TRBV29-1 and TRBJ2-7; tentatively, D is TRBD2 (6 bases). The CDR3 totals 15 residues. Germline V gene sequence: CDR1 SQVTM, CDR2 ANQGSEA. V was cut by 1 base and J by 5 bases, with 18 bases left in between. CDR3 residues: CSVEGMEGEGHEQYF. The CDR3, as DNA: TGCAGCGTTGAAGGGATGGAGGGAGAAGGACACGAGCAGTACTTC.

This clonotype was seen more than once but under ten times. V and J are TRBV7-2 and TRBJ2-7; no clear D. V dropped 0 bases and J dropped 3 bases, with 12 bases sitting between them. CDR3 length equals 15 residues. Germline lookup yields CDR1 SGHTA and CDR2 FQGNSA. CDR3 loop: CASSLARALSYEQYF. Written as DNA, the CDR3 is TGTGCCAGCAGCTTAGCAAGGGCGCTAAGCTACGAGCAGTACTTC.

The table lists this clonotype with a few counts. J is TRBJ2-7 and V is TRBV27; TRBD1 matches 7 bases. The CDR3 is 14 amino acids. CDR1 MNHEY and CDR2 SMNVEV come from the germline V gene (reference sequence). The junction had 7 bases not matched to a gene; V was cut back by 5 bases and J by 3 bases. CDR3: CASSPGGSHYEQYF. The CDR3 nucleotides are TGTGCCAGCAGTCCAGGGGGTAGCCACTACGAGCAGTACTTC.

This clonotype came up a few times. The genes are TRBV15 and TRBJ1-4; the D gene is possibly TRBD1 (5 bases). CDR1 is LNHNV, CDR2 YYDKDF, per germline (reference sequence). Trimming shortened V by 0 bases and J by 6 bases, and 11 bases separated the two germline ends. The CDR3 is made up of 15 amino acids. The CDR3 nucleotides are TGTGCCACCAGCAGAGAGGGGCCAACCGATGAAAAACTGTTTTTT. Translation gives CATSREGPTDEKLFF. The whole variable domain, remainder taken from reference TRBV15 and TRBJ1-4, is DAMVIQNPRYQVTQFGKPVTLSCSQTLNHNVMYWYQQKSSQAPKLLFHYYDKDFNNEADTPDNFQSRRPNTSFCFLDIRSPGLGDTAMYLCATSREGPTDEKLFFGSGTQLSVL.

This chain connects TRBV12-3 or TRBV12-4 to TRBJ1-2; maybe TRBD1 (5 bases). CDR3 length equals 10 residues. The CDR3 DNA sequence: TGTTTGGGGCGAGTGGAGGGCTACACCTTC. As protein: CLGRVEGYTF.

This chain uses TRBV29-1 with TRBJ2-6; maybe TRBD2 (5 bases). This CDR3 is built from 15 residues. In germline, CDR1 is SQVTM, CDR2 ANQGSEA. With 6 bases removed from V and 0 bases from J, the gap between germline ends came to 12 bases. CDR3 amino acids: CSVAGRGSGANVLTF. In DNA, the CDR3 is TGCAGCGTGGCCGGACGGGGCTCTGGGGCCAACGTCCTGACTTTC.

As for this clonotype: Since a much larger clone is just one base distant, this may be a read error. V is TRBV11-3 and J is TRBJ1-1; no firm D call. The CDR3 runs to 12 residues. Germline V gene sequence: CDR1 SGHNT, CDR2 YENEEA. CDR3 bases: TGTGCCTGCAGCGTAATGGACCGAGAAGCTTTCTTT. This encodes CACSVMDREAFF.

This clonotype has just a few counts. V and J are TRBV7-2 and TRBJ1-4; no clear D. Trimming cost V 4 bases and J 6 bases, with 12 bases left between them. CDR3 length equals 14 residues. Per germline, CDR1 SGHTA and CDR2 FQGNSA. The DNA for the CDR3 is TGTGCCAGCAGCTGGTCCCCCGGGGATGAAAAACTGTTTTTT. Translating gives CASSWSPGDEKLFF.

This clonotype has only a few counts. V and J are TRBV5-6 and TRBJ1-2; maybe TRBD1 (6 bases). Germline values: CDR1 SGHDT, CDR2 YYEEEE. The CDR3 loop spans 12 amino acids. V was clipped by 0 bases and J by 14 bases, with 14 bases between them. The CDR3 DNA sequence: TGTGCCAGCAGCTTGGGGCGGGACACTAGTACCTTC. This codes for CASSLGRDTSTF. Looking up the rest from reference TRBV5-6 and TRBJ1-2 gives the full variable domain: DAGVTQSPTHLIKTRGQQVTLRCSPKSGHDTVSWYQQALGQGPQFIFQYYEEEERQRGNFPDRFSGHQFPNYSSELNVNALLLGDSALYLCASSLGRDTSTFGSGTRLTVV.

This clonotype has just a few counts. V is TRBV2 and J is TRBJ1-2; no clear D gene. CDR1 SNHLY and CDR2 FYNNEI come from the germline V gene. The V end was cut by 0 bases, the J end by 7 bases, with 6 bases between. The CDR3 totals 12 residues. The CDR3 region has the DNA TGTGCCAGCAGTGAAGCCACTACTGGCTACACCTTC. Translated: CASSEATTGYTF.

The rearrangement links TRBV20-1 to TRBJ1-2; D not resolved. This CDR3 is 11 amino acids long. The germline V gene has CDR1 DFQATT and CDR2 SNEGSKA (reference sequence). V was trimmed by 5 bases and J by 4 bases, leaving 8 bases between them. The DNA of the CDR3 is TGCAGTGCTCGACGGACCTATGGCTACACCTTC. This codes for CSARRTYGYTF.

V and J are TRBV20-1 and TRBJ2-3; perhaps TRBD1 as D (6 bases). The germline gives CDR1 DFQATT, CDR2 SNEGSKA (reference sequence). The CDR3 spans 14 residues. Trimming took off 5 bases at V and 0 bases at J, with 12 bases between the two ends. The chain's CDR3 is CSAGGHSSTDTQYF. CDR3 nucleotides: TGCAGTGCTGGGGGACATTCAAGCACAGATACGCAGTATTTT.